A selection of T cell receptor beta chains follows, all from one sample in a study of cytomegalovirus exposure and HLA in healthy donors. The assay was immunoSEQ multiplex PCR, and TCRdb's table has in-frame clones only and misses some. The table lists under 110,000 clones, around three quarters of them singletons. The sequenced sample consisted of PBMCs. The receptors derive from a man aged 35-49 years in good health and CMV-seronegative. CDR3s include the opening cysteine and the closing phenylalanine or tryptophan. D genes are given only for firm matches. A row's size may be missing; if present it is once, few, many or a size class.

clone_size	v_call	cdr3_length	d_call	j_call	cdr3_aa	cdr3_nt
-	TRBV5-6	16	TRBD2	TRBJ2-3	CASSSYSGGPTDTQYF	TGTGCCAGCAGCTCCTATAGCGGGGGACCCACAGATACGCAGTATTTT
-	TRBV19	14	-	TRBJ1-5	CASSNYAVDQPQHF	TGTGCCAGTAGTAACTACGCGGTAGATCAGCCCCAGCATTTT
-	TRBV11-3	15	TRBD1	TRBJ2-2	CASSLGQGDTGELFF	TGTGCCAGCAGCTTGGGACAGGGGGACACCGGGGAGCTGTTTTTT
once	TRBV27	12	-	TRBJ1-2	CASSSRHGGYTF	TGTGCCAGCAGTTCGAGGCACGGTGGCTACACCTTC
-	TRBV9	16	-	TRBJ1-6	CASSVDESSYNSPLHF	TGTGCCAGCAGCGTAGATGAGAGCTCCTATAATTCACCCCTCCACTTT
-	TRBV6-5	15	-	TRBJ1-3	CASSLGGLSGNTIYF	TGTGCCAGCAGCCTGGGAGGTCTCTCTGGAAACACCATATATTTT
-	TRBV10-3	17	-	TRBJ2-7	CAISESGQRGPSYEQYF	TGTGCCATCAGTGAGTCGGGACAGCGGGGGCCTTCCTACGAGCAGTACTTC
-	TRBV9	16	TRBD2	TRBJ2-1	CASSGGSSGSYNEQFF	TGTGCCAGCAGCGGGGGGTCTAGCGGGTCTTACAATGAGCAGTTCTTC
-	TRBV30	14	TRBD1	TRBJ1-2	CAWTQDRESYGYTF	TGTGCCTGGACCCAGGACAGGGAATCCTATGGCTACACCTTC
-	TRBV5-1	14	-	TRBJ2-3	CASSLIVGADTQYF	TGCGCCAGCAGCTTGATTGTAGGGGCAGATACGCAGTATTTT
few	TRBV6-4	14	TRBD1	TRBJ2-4	CASSGQGASNIQYF	TGTGCCAGCAGTGGACAGGGGGCGAGTAACATTCAGTACTTC
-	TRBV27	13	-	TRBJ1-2	CASSFDRGYGYTF	TGTGCCAGCAGTTTCGATAGAGGCTATGGCTACACCTTC
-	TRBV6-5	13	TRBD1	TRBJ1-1	CETKGALNTEAFF	TGTGAAACTAAGGGGGCCCTGAACACTGAAGCTTTCTTT
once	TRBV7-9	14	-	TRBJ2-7	CASSSSMGGYEQYF	TGTGCCAGCAGCTCGTCCATGGGGGGCTACGAGCAGTACTTC
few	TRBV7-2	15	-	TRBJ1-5	CASSPQALSNQPQHF	TGTGCCAGCAGCCCTCAGGCACTTAGCAATCAGCCCCAGCATTTT
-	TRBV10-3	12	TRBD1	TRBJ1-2	CAISGGDRGYTF	TGTGCCATCAGTGGGGGGGACAGGGGCTACACCTTC
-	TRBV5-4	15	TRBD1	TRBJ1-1	CASSFAQGESTEAFF	TGTGCCAGCAGCTTTGCGCAGGGGGAGTCTACTGAAGCTTTCTTT